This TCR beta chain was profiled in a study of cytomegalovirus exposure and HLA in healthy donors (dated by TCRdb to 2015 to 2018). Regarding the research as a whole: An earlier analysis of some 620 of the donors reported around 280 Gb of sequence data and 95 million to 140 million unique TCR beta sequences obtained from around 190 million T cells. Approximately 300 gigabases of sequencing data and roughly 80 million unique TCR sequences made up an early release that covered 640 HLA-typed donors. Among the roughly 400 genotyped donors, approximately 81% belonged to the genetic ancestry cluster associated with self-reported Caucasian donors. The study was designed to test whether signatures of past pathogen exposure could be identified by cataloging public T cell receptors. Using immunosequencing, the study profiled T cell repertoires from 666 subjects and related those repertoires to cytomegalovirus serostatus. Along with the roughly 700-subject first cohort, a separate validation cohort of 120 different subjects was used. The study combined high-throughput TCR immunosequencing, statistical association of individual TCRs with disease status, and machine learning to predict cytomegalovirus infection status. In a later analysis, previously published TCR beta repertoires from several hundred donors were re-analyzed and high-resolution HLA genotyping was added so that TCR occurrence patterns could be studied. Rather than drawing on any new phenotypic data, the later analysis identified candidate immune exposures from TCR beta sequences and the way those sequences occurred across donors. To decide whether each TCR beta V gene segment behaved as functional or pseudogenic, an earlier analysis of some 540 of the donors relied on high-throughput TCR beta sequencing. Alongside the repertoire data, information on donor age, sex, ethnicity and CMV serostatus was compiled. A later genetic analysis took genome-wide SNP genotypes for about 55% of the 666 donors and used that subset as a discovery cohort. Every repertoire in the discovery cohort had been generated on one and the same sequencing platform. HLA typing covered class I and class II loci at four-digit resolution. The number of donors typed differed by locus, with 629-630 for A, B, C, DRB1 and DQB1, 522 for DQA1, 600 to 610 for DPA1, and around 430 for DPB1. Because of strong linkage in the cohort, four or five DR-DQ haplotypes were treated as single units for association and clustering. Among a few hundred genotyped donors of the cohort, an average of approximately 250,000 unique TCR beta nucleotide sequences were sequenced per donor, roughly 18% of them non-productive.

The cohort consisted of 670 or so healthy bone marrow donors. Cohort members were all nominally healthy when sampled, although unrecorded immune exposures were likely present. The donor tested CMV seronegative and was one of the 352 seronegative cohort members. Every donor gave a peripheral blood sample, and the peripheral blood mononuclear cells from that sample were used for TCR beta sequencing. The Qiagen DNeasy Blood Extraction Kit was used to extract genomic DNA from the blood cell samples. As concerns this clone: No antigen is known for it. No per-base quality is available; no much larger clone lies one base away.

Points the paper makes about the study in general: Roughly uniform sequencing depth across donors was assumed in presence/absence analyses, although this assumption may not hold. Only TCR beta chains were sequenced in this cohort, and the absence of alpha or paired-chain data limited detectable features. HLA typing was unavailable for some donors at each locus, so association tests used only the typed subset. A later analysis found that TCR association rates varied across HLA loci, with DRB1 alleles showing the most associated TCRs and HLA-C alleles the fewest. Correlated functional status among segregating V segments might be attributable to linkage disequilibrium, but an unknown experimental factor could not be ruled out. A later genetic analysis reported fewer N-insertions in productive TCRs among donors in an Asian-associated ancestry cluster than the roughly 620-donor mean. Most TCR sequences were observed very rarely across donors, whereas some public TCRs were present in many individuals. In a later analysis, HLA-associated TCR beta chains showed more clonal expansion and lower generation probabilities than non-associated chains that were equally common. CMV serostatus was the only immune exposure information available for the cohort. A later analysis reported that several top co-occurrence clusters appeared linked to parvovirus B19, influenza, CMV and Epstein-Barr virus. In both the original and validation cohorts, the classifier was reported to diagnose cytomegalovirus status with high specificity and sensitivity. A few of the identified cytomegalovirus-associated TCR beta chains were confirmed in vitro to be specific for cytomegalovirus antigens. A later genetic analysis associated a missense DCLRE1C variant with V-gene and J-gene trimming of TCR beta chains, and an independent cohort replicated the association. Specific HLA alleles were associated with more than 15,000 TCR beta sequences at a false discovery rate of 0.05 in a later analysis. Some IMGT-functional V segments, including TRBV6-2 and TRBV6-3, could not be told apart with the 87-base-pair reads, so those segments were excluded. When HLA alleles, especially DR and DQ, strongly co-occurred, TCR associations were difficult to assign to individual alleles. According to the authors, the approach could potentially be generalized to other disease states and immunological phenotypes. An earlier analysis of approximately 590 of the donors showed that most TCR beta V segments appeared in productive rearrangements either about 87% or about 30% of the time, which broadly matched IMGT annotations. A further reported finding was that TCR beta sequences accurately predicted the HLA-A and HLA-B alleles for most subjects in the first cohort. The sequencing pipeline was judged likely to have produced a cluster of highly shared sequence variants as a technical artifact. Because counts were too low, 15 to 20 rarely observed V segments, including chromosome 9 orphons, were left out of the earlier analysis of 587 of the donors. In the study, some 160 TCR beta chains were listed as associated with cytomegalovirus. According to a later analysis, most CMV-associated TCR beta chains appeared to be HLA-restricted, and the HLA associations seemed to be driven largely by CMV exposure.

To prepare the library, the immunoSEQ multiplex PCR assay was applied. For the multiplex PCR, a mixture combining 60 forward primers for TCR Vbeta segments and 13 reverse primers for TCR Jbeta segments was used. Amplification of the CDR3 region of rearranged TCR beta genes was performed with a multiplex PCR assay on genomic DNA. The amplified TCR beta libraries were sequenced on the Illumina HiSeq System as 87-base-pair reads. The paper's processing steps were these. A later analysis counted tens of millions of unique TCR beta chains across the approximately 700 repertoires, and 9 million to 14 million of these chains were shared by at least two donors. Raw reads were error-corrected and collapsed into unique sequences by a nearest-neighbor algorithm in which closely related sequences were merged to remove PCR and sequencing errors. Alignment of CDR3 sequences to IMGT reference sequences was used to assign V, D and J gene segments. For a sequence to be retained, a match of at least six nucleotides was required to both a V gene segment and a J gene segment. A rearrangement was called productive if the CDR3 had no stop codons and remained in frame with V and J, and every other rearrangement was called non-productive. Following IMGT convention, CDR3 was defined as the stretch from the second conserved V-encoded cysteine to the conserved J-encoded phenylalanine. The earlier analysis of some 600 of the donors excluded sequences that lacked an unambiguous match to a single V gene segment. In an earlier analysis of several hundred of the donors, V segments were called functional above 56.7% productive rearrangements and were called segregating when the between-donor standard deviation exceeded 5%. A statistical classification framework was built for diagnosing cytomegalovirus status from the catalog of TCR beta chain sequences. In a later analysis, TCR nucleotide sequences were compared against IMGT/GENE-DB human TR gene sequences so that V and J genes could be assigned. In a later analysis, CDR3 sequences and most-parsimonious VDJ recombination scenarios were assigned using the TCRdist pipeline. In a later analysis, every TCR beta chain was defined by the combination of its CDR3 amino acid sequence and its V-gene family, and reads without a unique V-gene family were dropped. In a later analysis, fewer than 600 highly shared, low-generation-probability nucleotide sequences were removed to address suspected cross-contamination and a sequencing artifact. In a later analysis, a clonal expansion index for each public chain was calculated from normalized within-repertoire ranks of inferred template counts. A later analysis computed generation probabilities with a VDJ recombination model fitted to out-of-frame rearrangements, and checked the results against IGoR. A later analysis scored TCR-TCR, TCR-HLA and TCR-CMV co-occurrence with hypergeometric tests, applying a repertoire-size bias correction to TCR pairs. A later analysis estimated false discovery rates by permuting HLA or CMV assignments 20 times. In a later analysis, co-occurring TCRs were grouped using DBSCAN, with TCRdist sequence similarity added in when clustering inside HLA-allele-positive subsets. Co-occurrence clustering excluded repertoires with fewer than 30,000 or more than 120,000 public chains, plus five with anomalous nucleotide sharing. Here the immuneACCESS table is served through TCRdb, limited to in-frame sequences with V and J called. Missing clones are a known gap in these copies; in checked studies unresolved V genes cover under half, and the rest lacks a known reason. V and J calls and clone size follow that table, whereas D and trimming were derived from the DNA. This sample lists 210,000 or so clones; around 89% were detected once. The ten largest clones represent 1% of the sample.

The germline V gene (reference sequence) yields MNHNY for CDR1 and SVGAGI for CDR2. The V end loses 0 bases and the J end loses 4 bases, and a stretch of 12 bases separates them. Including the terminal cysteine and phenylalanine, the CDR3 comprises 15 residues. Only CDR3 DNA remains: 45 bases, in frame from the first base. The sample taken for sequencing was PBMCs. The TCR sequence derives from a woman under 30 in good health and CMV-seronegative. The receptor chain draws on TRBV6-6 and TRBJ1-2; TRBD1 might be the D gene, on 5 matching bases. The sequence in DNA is TGTGCCAGCAGTTACTCGAGCGGGGGAAGCTATGGCTACACCTTC. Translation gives CASSYSSGGSYGYTF.